This paragraph covers one T cell receptor beta chain sequence. Original analysis: Quantification of nucleated cells was approximated via reference gene primer amplification. TCRdb's copy holds only in-frame clones and misses some; the assay was immunoSEQ multiplex PCR. For V, J and clone size, that table is used; D and trimming come from the DNA. There are roughly 110,000 clones in the sample; more than 70% occur only once, and 4.9% lies in the top ten. This entry belongs to a study of blood T cell repertoires in COVID-19. About the research overall: From the United States, Italy and Spain came samples of acute and convalescent COVID-19.

There are 16 residues in the CDR3. V lost 5 bases, J lost 5 bases, and 7 bases stayed unmatched. Germline-derived CDR1 and CDR2 are MNHEY and SVGEGT. This TCR derives from a man between 40 and 49 years old with active or convalescent COVID-19. Sequencing was carried out using peripheral blood. The rearrangement links TRBV6-2 or TRBV6-3 to TRBJ2-3; 13 nucleotides match TRBD2. The CDR3 nucleotides are TGTGCCAGCAGTCGAGGACTAGCGGGAGTAGGAGATACGCAGTATTTT. Translation gives CASSRGLAGVGDTQYF.